Presented here are 19 T cell receptor beta chains from one specimen sequenced in a study of cytotoxic CD8 clonotypes in ibrutinib-treated CLL. TCRdb's copy holds only in-frame clones and misses some; the assay was immunoSEQ multiplex PCR. The sample lists 100,000 to 150,000 clones, roughly 88% occurring once. Here the sequenced sample was PBMCs, taken after 24 months of ibrutinib treatment. Receptors originate from a human donor with chronic lymphocytic leukemia.

V and J are TRBV6-5 and TRBJ2-7; TRBD1 might be the D (5 bases). The CDR3 has 15 amino acids. V was cut by 3 bases and J by 2 bases, with 14 bases left in between. The germline V gene has CDR1 MNHEY and CDR2 SVGAGI. CDR3 DNA: TGTGCCAGCAGTTATGGTTCCGCAGGGACCTACGAGCAGTACTTC. Protein: CASSYGSAGTYEQYF.

The chain recombines TRBV7-2 with TRBJ1-3; tentatively, D is TRBD1 (6 bases). V was cut by 3 bases and J by 0 bases, with 15 bases left in between. The CDR3 is made up of 17 amino acids. The germline gives CDR1 SGHTA, CDR2 FQGNSA. In nucleotides, the CDR3 is TGTGCCAGCAGCTTGGACAGTGGGAGCTACTCTGGAAACACCATATATTTT. Translated: CASSLDSGSYSGNTIYF.

The sample holds one count of this clone. The chain couples TRBV10-2 to TRBJ2-3; D is perhaps TRBD2 (6 bases). Trimming took 6 bases from V and 2 from J, leaving 15 bases between them. Germline V lookup: CDR1 WSHSY, CDR2 SAAADI. This CDR3 comprises 15 residues. Here the CDR3 reads CASRYTGTSTDTQYF. As DNA, the CDR3 is TGCGCCAGCAGATATACCGGGACTTCCACAGATACGCAGTATTTT.

The chain couples TRBV10-3 to TRBJ2-7, with 10 nucleotides matching TRBD1. The V segment lost 6 bases and the J segment 1 base; nucleotides outside the gene matches: 3. Germline V gene sequence: CDR1 ENHRY, CDR2 SYGVKD. The CDR3 covers 14 residues. The CDR3 sequence is CAIRGDRGSYEQYF. Written as DNA, the CDR3 is TGTGCCATCAGGGGGGACAGGGGTTCCTACGAGCAGTACTTC.

The chain has TRBV19 and TRBJ1-5; D is unclear. CDR1 LNHDA and CDR2 SQIVND come from the germline V gene (reference sequence). V was cut by 5 bases and J by 2 bases, with 13 bases left in between. This CDR3 spans 15 amino acids. CDR3 nucleotides: TGTGCCAGTAGTGTGGCGGGGTTCGGCAATCAGCCCCAGCATTTT. It encodes CASSVAGFGNQPQHF.

The J gene is TRBJ2-3, the V gene TRBV19, with TRBD1 matching 8 bases. J lost 2 bases, V lost 3 bases, and 1 base had no gene match. Germline V lookup: CDR1 LNHDA, CDR2 SQIVND (reference sequence). The CDR3 runs to 14 residues. CDR3 DNA sequence: TGTGCCAGTAGTATGGGACAGGCCACAGATACGCAGTATTTT. Translating it yields CASSMGQATDTQYF.

The chain recombines TRBV19 with TRBJ1-5; TRBD1 matches at 9 bases. V dropped 5 bases and J dropped 0; count of bases not matched to a gene: 11. Germline CDR1 and CDR2: LNHDA and SQIVND (reference sequence). CDR3 length equals 18 residues. DNA for the CDR3: TGTGCCAGTAGTCCCGACCGGGACAGGGATTATAGCAATCAGCCCCAGCATTTT. Its protein product is CASSPDRDRDYSNQPQHF.

The chain couples TRBV7-2 to TRBJ2-1; 7 bases are a match to TRBD2. The trim removed 5 bases at V and 2 bases at J, leaving 9 bases unmatched. This CDR3 is 16 amino acids long. Germline loops: CDR1 SGHTA, CDR2 FQGNSA. For the CDR3, the DNA is TGTGCCAGCAGCGTTTGGGGGGGAGCCACCTACAATGAGCAGTTCTTC. This gives the protein CASSVWGGATYNEQFF.

This chain connects TRBV6-1 to TRBJ2-1; D is perhaps TRBD1 (6 bases). This CDR3 has 16 residues. Germline loops: CDR1 MNHNS, CDR2 SASEGT. Trimming removed 0 bases from V and 4 bases from J, with 13 bases in between. The CDR3 DNA follows: TGTGCCAGCAGTGAAGCGCAGGGGATCGTGTACAATGAGCAGTTCTTC. This encodes CASSEAQGIVYNEQFF.

This clone was seen a handful of times. The chain combines TRBV6-5 with TRBJ2-7, with D unresolved. The V gene's germline CDR1 is MNHEY and CDR2 SVGAGI. V was shortened by 6 bases and J by 7 bases, with 10 bases between the two germline ends. CDR3 length: 11 residues. CDR3 region: CASRSFSEQYF. As DNA, the CDR3 is TGTGCCAGCAGATCCTTTTCGGAGCAGTACTTC.

This clone occurred once. This chain joins TRBV6-1 and TRBJ2-7; D is unresolved. The V gene lost 5 bases and the J gene lost 6 bases, with 20 bases spanning the gap. The germline gives CDR1 MNHNS, CDR2 SASEGT. This CDR3 is 15 amino acids long. CDR3 in DNA: TGTGCCAGCAGTACCCCCCGAGGTTCTGCTAGCGAGCAGTACTTC. Protein sequence: CASSTPRGSASEQYF.

J is TRBJ2-7 and V is TRBV6-1, with 9 bases fitting TRBD1. The CDR3 is 13 residues long. V gave up 10 bases and J gave up 2 bases; unmatched junction bases: 6. The germline V gene encodes CDR1 MNHNS and CDR2 SASEGT. The CDR3 nucleotides are TGTGCCATCCGTAGGACAGGGGCCTACGAGCAGTACTTC. This codes for CAIRRTGAYEQYF.

This sequence joins TRBV27 and TRBJ2-7, with D perhaps TRBD1 (6 bases). Germline CDR1 MNHEY, CDR2 SMNVEV (reference sequence). The CDR3 extends over 14 amino acids. V was trimmed by 3 bases and J by 0 bases, leaving 9 bases between them. The CDR3 bases are TGTGCCAGCAGTTTTAGACAGGACTCCTACGAGCAGTACTTC. It specifies CASSFRQDSYEQYF.

This chain connects TRBV6-1 to TRBJ2-3, with 8 bases identical to TRBD2. Germline assignment: CDR1 MNHNS and CDR2 SASEGT. This CDR3 region has 16 residues. The V gene end was trimmed by 4 bases and the J gene end by 5 bases; junction bases not matched to a gene: 11. The chain's CDR3 is CASSGPTSAYQDTQYF. The CDR3 DNA reads as TGTGCCAGCAGTGGCCCGACTAGCGCTTATCAAGATACGCAGTATTTT.

The gene calls are TRBV7-2 and TRBJ2-7; 7 nucleotides line up with TRBD1. With 6 bases clipped from V and 2 bases from J, the junction kept 7 bases outside the gene matches. This CDR3 has 14 residues. Germline CDR1 reads SGHTA; CDR2 reads FQGNSA. The CDR3, as DNA: TGTGCCAGCAGATTGACAGGGTTAACCTACGAGCAGTACTTC. Encoded protein: CASRLTGLTYEQYF.

The rearrangement uses TRBV4-1 and TRBJ2-7; TRBD2 matches 8 bases. V shed 3 bases and J 3 bases; nucleotides not matched to a gene: 7. The germline CDR1 and CDR2 sequences are MGHRA and YSYEKL. The CDR3 loop spans 15 amino acids. The CDR3 here is CASSHPSAGVYEQYF. The CDR3 bases are TGCGCCAGCAGCCACCCGTCAGCGGGAGTCTACGAGCAGTACTTC.

The chain recombines TRBV7-9 with TRBJ2-7, with 13 bases lining up with TRBD2. The CDR3 loop spans 15 amino acids. The V and J ends lost 4 bases and 7 bases, in that order; junction bases with no gene match: 7. In germline, CDR1 is SEHNR, CDR2 FQNEAQ (reference sequence). The chain's CDR3 is CASSSGLAGIIEQYF. DNA of the CDR3: TGTGCCAGCAGCTCGGGACTAGCGGGGATAATAGAGCAGTACTTC.

The rearrangement links TRBV29-1 to TRBJ1-1, with D unresolved. Germline V gene data show CDR1 as SQVTM and CDR2 as ANQGSEA. V lost 2 bases to trimming and J lost 4 bases, with 20 bases between them. The CDR3 contains 16 residues. The CDR3 sequence: CSVESKRVLSVTEAFF. The CDR3 region has the DNA TGCAGCGTTGAATCGAAAAGGGTGTTATCTGTCACTGAAGCTTTCTTT.

V usage is TRBV7-9 and J usage is TRBJ2-3; D remains ambiguous. Germline V gives CDR1 SEHNR, CDR2 FQNEAQ (reference sequence). This CDR3 comprises 12 residues. The V gene lost 4 bases and the J gene lost 6 bases, with 8 bases spanning the gap. CDR3 loop: CASSSQWDTQYF. The CDR3 nucleotides are TGTGCCAGCAGCTCCCAGTGGGATACGCAGTATTTT.